Listed here is a single TCR beta chain. The table lists this clone with a few counts. The antigen this receptor binds is unknown. There are no base qualities to consult, and no much larger clone falls within one base. Each clonotype received, on average, about 10x coverage in deep resolution sequencing performed on a MiSeq, where the target depth lay between 1 in 1 million and 1 in 200,000 T cells. The immunoSEQ hsTCRB Kit was used to generate the TCR beta libraries. The authors' pipeline ran thus. ImmunoSEQ Data Assistant and ImmunoSEQ Analyzer were used for data analysis, and V, D and J genes were assigned according to IMGT definitions. Clonality, which ranges from 0 to 1, was calculated by subtracting the normalized Shannon entropy of productive rearrangement frequencies from one. Only overrepresented clonotypes making up at least 0.05% of each patient's repertoire were included in the public clonotype analysis. About a dozen age-matched healthy donor repertoires from immuneACCESS served as clonality controls. TCRdb provides this immuneACCESS table in a form limited to in-frame rearrangements. Some clones are lacking; in checked studies, under half of them reflect an unresolved V gene, and why the rest are absent is not known. D and trimming come from the DNA, and the V and J calls and clone size come from that table. Counted in this sample were about 200,000 clones; 72% of them appeared once. The top ten hold 13% of the sample.

In the paper's terms, the time point label means: approximately 25 months on ibrutinib. For TCR beta library preparation, around 1.9 micrograms of genomic DNA were extracted from the cryopreserved PBMCs. Longitudinal blood samples from CLL patients on ibrutinib monotherapy were analyzed using high-throughput TCR beta sequencing. The patients were enrolled in a single-center, open-label phase 2 trial of ibrutinib monotherapy. This sample is part of a study of cytotoxic CD8 clonotypes in ibrutinib-treated CLL (dated by TCRdb to 2020 to 2023). About the full investigation: The cohort included some 14 treatment-naive and ten to eleven relapsed/refractory patients; roughly 17 were IGHV unmutated. Partial responses were observed in about 24 patients and complete responses in 2; after a median follow-up of about 69 months, remission was maintained in about 15 patients and progression was observed in approximately 12. Samples averaged around 280,000 productive templates and some 91,000 productive rearrangements. Cryopreserved peripheral blood mononuclear cells were obtained prior to treatment, at the time of response, and at either disease progression or sustained remission. All remission and progressive disease samples were collected while patients were still receiving ibrutinib. The response samples were drawn at a median of approximately twelve months into treatment, with a range of about 6 to 40 months. Of the approximately 86 people in the trial, around 26 had longitudinal samples available.

General findings and caveats noted by the study authors: Public clonotypes were rare and either shrank or stayed stable during treatment, and the rise in clonality at ibrutinib response reflected expansion of private clonotypes. Sampling times were not matched between sustained-remission and progressing patients, and lymph node repertoires were not studied. Baseline clonality was found to be higher than that of age-matched healthy donors and was strongly correlated with circulating CD8+ T-cell counts. Clonality increased at ibrutinib response, stayed stable in sustained remission, and fell back toward baseline at progression.

V is shortened by 1 base, J by 1 base, and the region joining them spans 7 bases. Taken from the germline V gene (reference sequence), the CDR1 and CDR2 loops are MNHEY and SMNVEV. The CDR3 numbers 14 residues from cysteine through phenylalanine. Only the CDR3 region is kept as DNA, spanning 42 bases read in frame from base 1. Rearrangement joined TRBV27 to TRBJ1-1; the D gene cannot be resolved reliably. The sequences come from PBMCs, collected after 24 months of ibrutinib treatment. The TCR sequence derives from a human donor with chronic lymphocytic leukemia. The CDR3 amino acid sequence is: CASSLWPENTEAFF. At the DNA level, the sequence is TGTGCCAGCAGTTTATGGCCCGAGAACACTGAAGCTTTCTTT.